Shown below are 32 T cell receptor beta chains from a single sample sequenced in a study of blood T cell repertoires in COVID-19. Produced via immunoSEQ multiplex PCR; TCRdb's table is partial and in-frame only. The sample lists about 380,000 clones; roughly 91% were seen once. Sequencing was carried out using PBMCs or T cells enriched from blood (not recorded which). The receptors shown here come from a woman aged 18-29 years who had recovered from COVID-19.

The V and J genes are TRBV6-5 and TRBJ1-4; maybe TRBD1 (5 bases). This CDR3 is built from 14 residues. The V end was cut by 6 bases, the J end by 4 bases, with 12 bases between. Germline CDR1 MNHEY, CDR2 SVGAGI. The CDR3 loop is CASSPPGNNEKLFF. The CDR3 nucleotides are TGTGCCAGCAGCCCCCCAGGGAATAATGAAAAACTGTTTTTT.

The chain joins TRBV9 to TRBJ1-2; D remains ambiguous. CDR3 size: 16 residues. Germline CDR1 SGDLS, CDR2 YYNGEE. Deletions cut 3 bases from V and 5 bases from J, with 20 bases between. The DNA of the CDR3 is TGTGCCAGCAGCGCGGAAGGCGAGGGTTGGGCTTATGGCTACACCTTC. This sequence encodes CASSAEGEGWAYGYTF.

As concerns this clone: One junction end does not reproduce the germline sequence, and a read error may be involved. Other DNA sequences in the same sample also yield this CDR3. V gene TRBV7-8 combines with J gene TRBJ2-7; maybe TRBD2 (6 bases). This CDR3 has 15 residues. Germline lookup yields CDR1 SGHVS and CDR2 FQNEAQ. The CDR3 protein is CASSFGGMVSYEQYF. CDR3 nucleotide sequence: TGTGCCAGCAGCTTTGGAGGGATGGTCTCCTACGAACAGTACTTC. The full variable domain, rest sourced from reference TRBV7-8 and TRBJ2-7, is GAGVSQSPRYKVAKRGQDVALRCDPISGHVSLFWYQQALGQGPEFLTYFQNEAQLDKSGLPSDRFFAERPEGSVSTLKIQRTQQEDSAVYLCASSFGGMVSYEQYFGPGTRLTVT.

J is TRBJ1-2 and V is TRBV28; a weak D match, TRBD1 (5 bases). This CDR3 is 12 amino acids long. Trimming removed 6 bases at V and 8 bases at J, with 13 bases between. CDR1 and CDR2 from the germline V gene are MDHEN and SYDVKM. The CDR3 region is CASRFPGGGYTF. In nucleotides, the CDR3 is TGTGCCAGCAGGTTCCCCGGGGGGGGCTACACCTTC.

The rearrangement joins TRBV27 to TRBJ1-3, with D perhaps matching TRBD1 (6 bases). Germline CDR1 reads MNHEY; CDR2 reads SMNVEV (reference sequence). Trimming shortened V by 5 bases and J by 1 base, and 18 bases separated the two germline ends. There are 17 residues in the CDR3. The CDR3: CASSDRYPMGSGNTIYF. The CDR3 DNA reads as TGTGCCAGCAGTGACAGGTACCCGATGGGGTCTGGAAACACCATATATTTT.

The gene calls are TRBV7-9 and TRBJ1-6; TRBD1 might be the D (5 bases). V was clipped by 1 base and J by 5 bases, with 15 bases between them. The germline V gene has CDR1 SEHNR and CDR2 FQNEAQ (reference sequence). The CDR3 is 17 amino acids. The CDR3 here is CASSLVGAPTNNSPLHF. CDR3 coding DNA: TGTGCCAGCAGCTTAGTTGGGGCGCCGACAAATAATTCACCCCTCCACTTT.

This clone has just a few counts. The genes are TRBV24-1 and TRBJ2-3; 9 bases are shared with TRBD2. CDR1 KGHDR and CDR2 SFDVKD come from the germline V gene. J was trimmed by 1 base and V by 4 bases; bases with no gene match: 2. The CDR3 spans 15 residues. In nucleotides, the CDR3 is TGTGCCACCAGTGAGAAGCGGGGGGGCACAGATACGCAGTATTTT. Its protein is CATSEKRGGTDTQYF.

This clone was detected once. The chain carries TRBV6-5 and TRBJ1-2, with 8 nucleotides matching TRBD1. There are 12 residues in the CDR3. V dropped 6 bases and J dropped 7; count of bases not matched to a gene: 4. Germline V gene data show CDR1 as MNHEY and CDR2 as SVGAGI. The CDR3: CASRAGTGGYTF. As DNA, the CDR3 is TGTGCCAGCAGGGCCGGGACAGGTGGCTACACCTTC.

The rearrangement uses TRBV10-3 and TRBJ1-1; 12 nucleotides agree with TRBD1. CDR1 is ENHRY, CDR2 SYGVKD, per germline. J was trimmed by 5 bases and V by 5 bases; bases with no gene match: 3. This CDR3 has 14 amino acids. The CDR3 spells CAISRDRGHTEAFF. The CDR3 nucleotides are TGTGCCATCAGTCGGGACAGGGGGCATACTGAAGCTTTCTTT.

V and J are TRBV6-5 and TRBJ2-3; D remains unclear. The CDR3 runs 15 residues. Germline V lookup: CDR1 MNHEY, CDR2 SVGAGI. Trimming removed 2 bases at V and 1 base at J, with 10 bases between. CDR3 protein: CASSYVLAGTDTQYF. The CDR3 DNA reads TGTGCCAGCAGTTACGTGTTGGCAGGCACAGATACGCAGTATTTT.

The chain links TRBV5-4 to TRBJ1-1; unclear D gene. Deletions cut 3 bases from V and 0 bases from J, with 6 bases between. Per the germline V gene, CDR1 is SGHNT and CDR2 is YYREEE (reference sequence). The CDR3 has 13 amino acids. The CDR3 loop reads CASSSELNTEAFF. The CDR3 region has the DNA TGTGCCAGCAGCTCCGAGTTGAACACTGAAGCTTTCTTT.

The CDR3 DNA reads as TGTGCCATCAGGAGACAGGAGGACTACGAGCAGTACTTC. As protein: CAIRRQEDYEQYF. The chain is built from TRBV10-3 and TRBJ2-7, with D perhaps TRBD1 (6 bases). The CDR3 contains 13 residues. V was shortened by 6 bases and J by 3 bases, with 12 bases between the two germline ends. The germline V gene has CDR1 ENHRY and CDR2 SYGVKD.

The gene calls are TRBV3-1 (or the pseudogene TRBV3-2) and TRBJ2-3, with 13 bases that match TRBD2. The V gene end was trimmed by 0 bases and the J gene end by 4 bases; junction bases not matched to a gene: 4. CDR3 length equals 17 residues. CDR1 LGHDT and CDR2 YNNKEL come from the germline V gene (reference sequence). The CDR3 bases are TGTGCCAGCAGCCAAGAGGGACTAGCGGGGACATCAGATACGCAGTATTTT. This sequence encodes CASSQEGLAGTSDTQYF.

This clone appeared a few times. The chain couples TRBV20-1 to TRBJ1-6; D gene ambiguous. Germline V lookup: CDR1 DFQATT, CDR2 SNEGSKA (reference sequence). V lost 5 bases and J lost 11, with 7 bases in between. This CDR3 has 10 residues. The CDR3 loop reads CSAEETPLHF. In DNA, the CDR3 is TGCAGTGCTGAGGAGACACCCCTCCACTTT.

The gene calls are TRBV9 and TRBJ1-5; 7 nucleotides match TRBD1. Germline CDR1 reads SGDLS; CDR2 reads YYNGEE. CDR3 size: 14 residues. After removal of 1 base from V and 7 bases from J, the junction contained 5 bases not matched to a gene. CDR3 loop: CASSVSTGVQPQHF. In nucleotides, the CDR3 is TGTGCCAGCAGCGTATCTACAGGGGTACAGCCCCAGCATTTT. The complete variable domain, with remaining parts taken from reference TRBV9 and TRBJ1-5, reads DSGVTQTPKHLITATGQRVTLRCSPRSGDLSVYWYQQSLDQGLQFLIQYYNGEERAKGNILERFSAQQFPDLHSELNLSSLELGDSALYFCASSVSTGVQPQHFGDGTRLSIL.

V usage is TRBV2 and J usage is TRBJ1-2; no firm D call. The germline gives CDR1 SNHLY, CDR2 FYNNEI. This CDR3 is built from 14 residues. Trimming left V 4 bases short and J 3 bases short, with 12 bases between. CDR3 amino acids: CASSGAGTDYGYTF. The DNA of the CDR3 is TGTGCCAGCAGTGGGGCCGGTACGGACTATGGCTACACCTTC. Complete variable domain (other parts from reference TRBV2 and TRBJ1-2): EPEVTQTPSHQVTQMGQEVILRCVPISNHLYFYWYRQILGQKVEFLVSFYNNEISEKSEIFDDQFSVERPDGSNFTLKIRSTKLEDSAMYFCASSGAGTDYGYTFGSGTRLTVV.

This clone was observed a few times. The chain employs TRBV28 and TRBJ1-5; a weak D match, TRBD1 (5 bases). Germline V gives CDR1 MDHEN, CDR2 SYDVKM. This CDR3 region has 13 residues. The V and J ends lost 8 bases and 6 bases respectively, with 14 bases between them. CDR3 sequence reads: CASGGAGGQPQHF. Written as DNA, the CDR3 is TGTGCCAGCGGTGGGGCCGGCGGTCAGCCCCAGCATTTT.

The gene calls are TRBV2 and TRBJ1-2; D unclear. V was pared by 3 bases and J by 4 bases, with 9 bases between. Germline CDR1 reads SNHLY; CDR2 reads FYNNEI. This CDR3 region has 13 residues. The CDR3 DNA reads TGTGCCAGCAGTGAGAAGGAGATCTATGGCTACACCTTC. Translated, it gives CASSEKEIYGYTF.

This clone was counted a single time. V usage is TRBV2 and J usage is TRBJ1-5; D possibly corresponds to TRBD1 (6 bases). The V gene lost 0 bases and the J gene lost 0 bases, with 9 bases spanning the gap. Germline values: CDR1 SNHLY, CDR2 FYNNEI. This CDR3 contains 16 residues. CDR3 sequence (DNA): TGTGCCAGCAGTGAAGCGGGGGCTGTTAGCAATCAGCCCCAGCATTTT. As protein: CASSEAGAVSNQPQHF. Full variable domain (outside the CDR3, taken from reference TRBV2 and TRBJ1-5): EPEVTQTPSHQVTQMGQEVILRCVPISNHLYFYWYRQILGQKVEFLVSFYNNEISEKSEIFDDQFSVERPDGSNFTLKIRSTKLEDSAMYFCASSEAGAVSNQPQHFGDGTRLSIL.

The CDR3: CASSFRDRNYGYTF. The CDR3 DNA is TGTGCCAGCAGCTTCCGGGACAGGAACTATGGCTACACCTTC. The rearrangement joins TRBV9 to TRBJ1-2; 8 bases match TRBD1. With 4 bases clipped from V and 2 bases from J, the junction kept 4 bases outside the gene matches. CDR3 length: 14 residues. CDR1 SGDLS and CDR2 YYNGEE come from the germline V gene.

The J gene is TRBJ2-1, the V gene TRBV11-3; D not certain. Between the trimmed V and J ends, which lost 1 base and 9 bases, there was a span of 7 bases. In germline, CDR1 is SGHNT, CDR2 YENEEA. The CDR3 runs to 12 residues. The CDR3 DNA is TGTGCCAGCAGCTTAGGAAGTAGTGAGCAGTTCTTC. Amino acid sequence: CASSLGSSEQFF.

This clone was seen just once. This sequence joins TRBV30 and TRBJ1-5; a weak D match, TRBD1 (6 bases). Per germline, CDR1 GTSNPN and CDR2 SVGIG (reference sequence). V gave up 0 bases and J gave up 2 bases, with 11 bases separating them. The CDR3 runs 15 residues. For the CDR3, the DNA is TGTGCCTGGAGTGTACCAGGGGCTGGCAATCAGCCCCAGCATTTT. Translation: CAWSVPGAGNQPQHF.

The chain joins TRBV29-1 to TRBJ1-2; D uncertain. Germline CDR1 is SQVTM and CDR2 is ANQGSEA. Trimming removed 8 bases from V and 6 bases from J, with 10 bases in between. CDR3 length equals 10 residues. This CDR3 is CSHSPNGYTF. The CDR3 DNA is TGCAGCCACAGCCCGAATGGCTACACCTTC.

This clone came up a few times. The chain has TRBV18 and TRBJ1-3; 9 bases are a match to TRBD1. V was clipped by 0 bases and J by 1 base; unmatched bases: 1. The CDR3 consists of 16 residues. Germline assignment: CDR1 KGHSH and CDR2 LQKENI. The CDR3 protein is CASSPPGQGSGNTIYF. The DNA of the CDR3 is TGTGCCAGCTCACCACCGGGACAGGGATCTGGAAACACCATATATTTT.

The V call is TRBV5-1, the J call TRBJ2-3, with D unresolved. The CDR3 has 14 residues. Trimming shortened V by 0 bases and J by 2 bases, and 7 bases separated the two germline ends. From germline, CDR1 is SGHRS and CDR2 YFSETQ. As DNA, the CDR3 is TGCGCCAGCAGCTTGGGACTTGACACAGATACGCAGTATTTT. Its protein is CASSLGLDTDTQYF.

The rearrangement links TRBV7-3 to TRBJ2-1, with D perhaps matching TRBD2 (6 bases). Germline V gene sequence: CDR1 SGHTA, CDR2 FQGTGA. The CDR3 length is 16 residues. Between the trimmed V and J ends, which lost 5 bases and 0 bases, there was a span of 14 bases. CDR3 sequence: CASSGVDGSSYNEQFF. The CDR3 nucleotides are TGTGCCAGCAGCGGGGTGGACGGGAGCTCCTACAATGAGCAGTTCTTC.

In its sample, this clone was seen a few times. The chain joins TRBV3-1 (or the pseudogene TRBV3-2) to TRBJ1-6; perhaps TRBD1 as D (5 bases). CDR3 size: 14 residues. Between the trimmed V and J ends, which lost 9 bases and 5 bases, there was a span of 14 bases. Looked up from germline, CDR1 is LGHDT and CDR2 is YNNKEL (reference sequence). The CDR3 region has the DNA TGTGCCAGTTCAGGGATGAGCGATAATTCACCCCTCCACTTT. Translated, it gives CASSGMSDNSPLHF.

This chain uses TRBV30 with TRBJ1-4, with D uncertain. The CDR3 has 16 amino acids. Germline CDR1 GTSNPN, CDR2 SVGIG (reference sequence). V lost 4 bases, J lost 5 bases, and 20 bases lay in between. CDR3: CAWTPRYVESNEKLFF. CDR3 nucleotide sequence: TGTGCCTGGACCCCGAGGTACGTCGAGTCCAATGAAAAACTGTTTTTT.

CDR3 DNA sequence: TGTGCCAGTAGTATATATCGCAATCAGCCCCAGCATTTT. Translation gives CASSIYRNQPQHF. The chain recombines TRBV19 with TRBJ1-5; the D is unclear. Trimming took 2 bases from V and 2 from J, leaving 4 bases between them. Germline assignment: CDR1 LNHDA and CDR2 SQIVND (reference sequence). The CDR3 contains 13 residues.

The chain joins TRBV2 to TRBJ1-3; TRBD1 is a possible D gene (5 bases). This CDR3 comprises 14 residues. CDR1 SNHLY and CDR2 FYNNEI come from the germline V gene. V shed 9 bases and J shed 0 bases, with 12 bases lying between them. The CDR3 DNA reads TGTGCCAGTGACAGTGTCAGCTCTGGAAACACCATATATTTT. Protein sequence: CASDSVSSGNTIYF.

The CDR3 nucleotides read TGTGCCTGGAGTGTTGTAGGGGGCGCAAACCAGCCCCAGCATTTT. Translated, it gives CAWSVVGGANQPQHF. The chain recombines TRBV30 with TRBJ1-5; TRBD1 agrees at 7 bases. V dropped 0 bases and J dropped 7; count of bases not matched to a gene: 9. The CDR3 length is 15 residues. Germline-derived CDR1 and CDR2 are GTSNPN and SVGIG (reference sequence).

The chain joins TRBV14 to TRBJ2-3, with D perhaps TRBD2 (6 bases). The germline V gene has CDR1 SGHDN and CDR2 FVKESK. Trimming stripped 6 bases from V and 2 bases from J, with 18 bases between. CDR3 size: 16 residues. The CDR3 here is CASSPLPAGFTDTQYF. The CDR3 DNA reads as TGTGCCAGCAGTCCACTACCAGCGGGTTTCACAGATACGCAGTATTTT. Combining the CDR3 with reference TRBV14 and TRBJ2-3 gives the whole variable domain EAGVTQFPSHSVIEKGQTVTLRCDPISGHDNLYWYRRVMGKEIKFLLHFVKESKQDESGMPNNRFLAERTGGTYSTLKVQPAELEDSGVYFCASSPLPAGFTDTQYFGPGTRLTVL.